The TCR beta chain under discussion was sequenced for a study of cytotoxic CD8 clonotypes in ibrutinib-treated CLL (dated by TCRdb to about 2021). Background for the entire study: The cohort was composed of around twelve relapsed/refractory and about 16 treatment-naive patients; IGHV unmutated status was identified in about 17 patients. Response samples were taken after a median of approximately eleven months on treatment, ranging from about 6 to 40 months. Of the approximately 86 people in the trial, about 27 had longitudinal samples available. Every remission and progressive disease sample was obtained while ibrutinib was still being received by the patients. On average, each sample yielded roughly 260,000 productive templates and roughly 95,000 productive rearrangements. Responses were partial in roughly 24 patients and complete in 2; after median around 65 months follow-up, roughly 14 stayed in remission and 12 progressed. Cryopreserved peripheral blood mononuclear cells were obtained prior to treatment, at the time of response, and at either disease progression or sustained remission.

General conclusions and limits of the study: Baseline clonality exceeded that of age-matched healthy donors and correlated strongly with circulating CD8+ T-cell counts. Clonality rose at ibrutinib response, remained stable during sustained remission, and dropped back toward baseline at progression. Public clonotypes were rare and either shrank or stayed stable during treatment, and the rise in clonality at ibrutinib response reflected expansion of private clonotypes. Sampling times were not matched between sustained-remission and progressing patients, and lymph node repertoires were not studied.

What this sample's time point label stands for: progressive disease on ibrutinib. For TCR beta library preparation, roughly 2 micrograms of genomic DNA were extracted from the cryopreserved PBMCs. Longitudinal blood samples from CLL patients on ibrutinib monotherapy underwent high-throughput TCR beta sequencing. Patients were enrolled in a phase 2 open-label single-center ibrutinib monotherapy trial. A MiSeq instrument was used for deep resolution sequencing, which targeted depths ranging from 1 in 1 million up to 1 in 200,000 T cells, with coverage averaging 10x for each clonotype. The immunoSEQ hsTCRB Kit was used to generate TCR beta libraries. Per the source publication's procedure: The data were analyzed with ImmunoSEQ Analyzer and ImmunoSEQ Data Assistant, and V, D and J gene assignments followed IMGT definitions. Clonality, with values ranging from 0 to 1, was calculated as one minus the normalized Shannon entropy of productive rearrangement frequencies. Only overrepresented clonotypes making up at least 0.05% of each patient's repertoire were included in the public clonotype analysis. Some 14 age-matched healthy donor repertoires from immuneACCESS served as clonality controls. TCRdb took over this immuneACCESS table, retaining in-frame rearrangements with V and J assigned. Such tables are incomplete; in checked studies, under half of the missing clones stem from an unresolved V gene, and the remainder is unexplained. V, J and clone size are those of that table, while D and trimming were read from the DNA. In all, the sample holds 150,000 to 200,000 clones, and around nine tenths of those were seen once. The ten biggest clones cover 3% of the sample.

As for this clone: The antigen this receptor binds is unknown. The sample holds no much larger clone one base away, and base qualities are not on file.

V is clipped by 5 bases and J by 6 bases, and the sequence between their germline boundaries is 23 bases long. The CDR3 spans 16 residues, from the cysteine through the phenylalanine. Of the read, only the CDR3 DNA is kept; its 48 bases are in frame from base 1. Per the germline V gene, LGHNA is the CDR1 and YNFKEQ is the CDR2. The chain is assembled from TRBV4-2 and TRBJ2-7; the D gene is perhaps TRBD2, from 5 matching bases. The sequence was obtained from a human donor with chronic lymphocytic leukemia. The sequenced sample was PBMCs, obtained at disease progression, from a patient treated with ibrutinib. The nucleotide sequence reads as follows: TGTGCCAGCAGCTTTGGACTGACCCAACCGGTTTCCGAGCAGTACTTC. It codes for CASSFGLTQPVSEQYF.